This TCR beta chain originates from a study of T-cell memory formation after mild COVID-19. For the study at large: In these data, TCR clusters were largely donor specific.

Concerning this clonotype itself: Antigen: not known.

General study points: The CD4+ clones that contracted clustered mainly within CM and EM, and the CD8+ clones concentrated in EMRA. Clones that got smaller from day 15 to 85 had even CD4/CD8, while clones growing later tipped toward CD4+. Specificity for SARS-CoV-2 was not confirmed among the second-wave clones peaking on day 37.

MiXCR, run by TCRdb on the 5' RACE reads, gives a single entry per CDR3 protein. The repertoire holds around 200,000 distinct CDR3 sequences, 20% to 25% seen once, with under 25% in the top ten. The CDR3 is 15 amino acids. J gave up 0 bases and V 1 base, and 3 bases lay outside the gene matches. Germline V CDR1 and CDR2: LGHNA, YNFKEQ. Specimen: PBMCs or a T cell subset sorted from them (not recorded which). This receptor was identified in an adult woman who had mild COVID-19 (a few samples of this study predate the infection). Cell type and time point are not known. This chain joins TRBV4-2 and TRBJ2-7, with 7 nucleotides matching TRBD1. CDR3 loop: CASSQGTGLSYEQYF. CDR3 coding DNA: TGTGCCAGCAGCCAAGGGACAGGTCTCTCCTACGAGCAGTACTTC.